This T cell receptor (beta chain) was sequenced in a study of T cells in Graves' hyperthyroidism and ophthalmopathy. J lost 1 base, V lost 6 bases, and 8 bases had no gene match. The V gene's germline CDR1 is SEHNR and CDR2 FQNEAQ (reference sequence). This CDR3 comprises 15 residues. Newly diagnosed hyperthyroidism, duration under 2 months, in patients aged 18 to 65. Any patient presenting with uncontrolled infection, other autoimmune disease, pregnancy or lactation was left out. Ahead of any ophthalmopathy symptoms, the blood sample was obtained at the first diagnosis of hyperthyroidism. In its sample, this clonotype was seen many times. Its specificity is not known. Amplification yielded TCR beta CDR3 regions, with RNA transcripts as the source. Carried out on the TCR CDR3, a first-round RT-PCR used the HTBI primer set. Via MiXCR, TCRdb re-called the multiplex PCR reads, giving one row per CDR3 protein. Of about 160,000 distinct CDR3 sequences in the sample, over 7.5% were seen once.

Study observations and caveats: The majority of expanded thyroid clonotypes above 0.001 also appeared in blood.

Sequencing was done on a sample of blood. V and J are TRBV7-9 and TRBJ1-2; 7 bases match TRBD1. The origin of this receptor is a woman aged 18-30 years with Graves' hyperthyroidism that later progressed to Graves' ophthalmopathy. CDR3 bases: TGTGCCAGCAGTTTCGGGGACAGCTTTAACTATGGCTACACCTTC. Amino acid sequence: CASSFGDSFNYGYTF.